This T cell receptor (beta chain) was captured by sequencing in a study of cytotoxic CD8 clonotypes in ibrutinib-treated CLL. About the study: The cohort had about a dozen relapsed/refractory and around 15 treatment-naive patients, 17 IGHV unmutated. Whole-study results and caveats: Sustained-remission and progressing patients had different sampling times. Rising at ibrutinib response, clonality subsequently fell back toward baseline at progression.

Investigators sought sequencing depths of between 1 in 200,000 and 1 in 1 million T cells. Measured with immunoSEQ multiplex PCR; TCRdb has only the in-frame clones, and not every one. The sample holds 29,000 or so clones, more than 75% seen once. A word on this clone: Its antigen remains unidentified.

V gave up 11 bases and J gave up 8 bases; unmatched junction bases: 11. The CDR3 sequence is 13 residues long. Germline CDR1 LNHDA, CDR2 SQIVND (reference sequence). The chain joins TRBV19 to TRBJ1-4, with 7 bases identical to TRBD1. The receptor was isolated from a human donor with chronic lymphocytic leukemia. The source was PBMCs, collected after 36 months of ibrutinib treatment. For the CDR3, the DNA is TGTGCCTCTCGAGGGGGAGGGGGCGAAAAACTGTTTTTT. Translated, it gives CASRGGGGEKLFF.